One and the same sample provided the 28 T cell receptor beta chains below, sequenced in a study of cytomegalovirus exposure and HLA in healthy donors. It was with 60 Vbeta and 13 Jbeta primers that the PCR ran. Clones were read by immunoSEQ multiplex PCR, and TCRdb kept only the in-frame ones, dropping some. The sample lists about 93,000 clones, about 81% occurring once. The sample taken for sequencing was PBMCs. The receptors stem from a woman between 35 and 50 years old in good health and CMV-seronegative.

This sequence joins TRBV29-1 and TRBJ2-1; 10 bases agree with TRBD1. Germline CDR1 SQVTM, CDR2 ANQGSEA. This CDR3 contains 14 residues. Trimming at V came to 6 bases and at J to 4 bases, leaving 6 bases not matched to a gene. This chain's CDR3 is CSVTRTGGYNEQFF. Written as DNA, the CDR3 is TGCAGCGTGACCAGGACAGGGGGGTACAATGAGCAGTTCTTC.

The rearrangement joins TRBV5-6 to TRBJ1-4, with D possibly TRBD1 on 5 matching bases. V was cut by 2 bases and J by 7 bases, with 21 bases left in between. Germline V lookup: CDR1 SGHDT, CDR2 YYEEEE. The CDR3 is 17 amino acids. CDR3 amino acids: CASSFLEFGGIGEKLFF. The CDR3 DNA reads as TGTGCCAGCAGCTTCCTCGAATTCGGGGGGATAGGTGAAAAACTGTTTTTT.

This chain joins TRBV30 and TRBJ2-5; 12 bases align to TRBD2. This CDR3 has 16 residues. Trimming took 3 bases from V and 3 from J; bases not matched to a gene: 8. Germline-derived CDR1 and CDR2 are GTSNPN and SVGIG (reference sequence). This CDR3 reads CAWRSRRTSGKETQYF. The CDR3 nucleotides are TGTGCCTGGAGGTCTCGAAGGACTAGCGGGAAAGAGACCCAGTACTTC.

V and J are TRBV4-2 and TRBJ1-2; the match to TRBD1 covers 9 bases. The CDR3 has 16 residues. CDR1 LGHNA and CDR2 YNFKEQ come from the germline V gene. The V segment lost 0 bases and the J segment 4 bases; nucleotides outside the gene matches: 6. The CDR3 loop reads CASSQEGQGAAYGYTF. CDR3 DNA: TGTGCCAGCAGCCAAGAGGGACAGGGAGCGGCCTATGGCTACACCTTC.

This clone has just one count. The CDR3 DNA reads TGCGCCAGCAGCCCGGGACTAGCGGGAGAGGGGGAGCAGTACTTC. Translated, it gives CASSPGLAGEGEQYF. The J gene is TRBJ2-5, the V gene TRBV5-1; 14 bases agree with TRBD2. Trimming at V came to 4 bases and at J to 11 bases, leaving 10 bases not matched to a gene. This CDR3 region has 15 residues. Germline values: CDR1 SGHRS, CDR2 YFSETQ.

This clone was seen a handful of times. The chain is built from TRBV5-1 and TRBJ1-1, with D unresolved. V lost 0 bases and J lost 3, with 9 bases in between. This CDR3 is built from 14 residues. CDR1 is SGHRS and CDR2 is YFSETQ in the germline V gene. CDR3 sequence (DNA): TGCGCCAGCAGCTTGGGGGCTGGGCACACTGAAGCTTTCTTT. Translating gives CASSLGAGHTEAFF. The full variable domain, its missing parts supplied by reference TRBV5-1 and TRBJ1-1, is KAGVTQTPRYLIKTRGQQVTLSCSPISGHRSVSWYQQTPGQGLQFLFEYFSETQRNKGNFPGRFSGRQFSNSRSEMNVSTLELGDSALYLCASSLGAGHTEAFFGQGTRLTVV.

This rearrangement joins TRBV5-6 to TRBJ2-3; 10 bases align to TRBD2. The V and J ends lost 2 bases and 3 bases, in that order; junction bases with no gene match: 12. Germline lookup yields CDR1 SGHDT and CDR2 YYEEEE. The CDR3 has 18 residues. CDR3 coding DNA: TGTGCCAGCAGCTTAGGAGTGAAAGCGGGAGGGCCGACAGATACGCAGTATTTT. This gives the protein CASSLGVKAGGPTDTQYF.

The chain combines TRBV27 with TRBJ1-2; D is unclear. The length of the CDR3 is 14 residues. Trimming removed 4 bases at V and 4 bases at J, with 13 bases between. Germline CDR1 reads MNHEY; CDR2 reads SMNVEV (reference sequence). CDR3: CASSSGGRSYGYTF. CDR3 nucleotides: TGTGCCAGCAGTTCCGGAGGACGGAGCTATGGCTACACCTTC.

The chain joins TRBV5-1 to TRBJ2-5; 9 bases are shared with TRBD1. V lost 4 bases to trimming and J lost 2 bases; unmatched junction nucleotides: 6. Germline loops: CDR1 SGHRS, CDR2 YFSETQ. The CDR3 sequence is 15 residues long. The chain's CDR3 is CASSVHRGPQETQYF. The CDR3 bases are TGCGCCAGCAGCGTCCACAGGGGGCCGCAAGAGACCCAGTACTTC.

This clone was seen a handful of times. V gene TRBV7-3 combines with J gene TRBJ2-3; no firm D call. The germline CDR1 and CDR2 sequences are SGHTA and FQGTGA. The CDR3 is 15 residues long. Trimming shortened V by 3 bases and J by 1 base, and 11 bases separated the two germline ends. The CDR3 region is CASSLAAGGTDTQYF. The CDR3 DNA sequence: TGTGCCAGCAGCTTGGCGGCTGGCGGCACAGATACGCAGTATTTT.

The chain combines TRBV11-2 with TRBJ2-7; 13 bases line up with TRBD2. This CDR3 contains 17 residues. Trimming removed 0 bases from V and 5 bases from J; junction bases left unmatched: 7. Per the germline V gene, CDR1 is SGHAT and CDR2 is FQNNGV. CDR3 sequence (DNA): TGTGCCAGCAGCTTAGACCCTGGGACTAGCGGGACCGACGAGCAGTACTTC. Residues: CASSLDPGTSGTDEQYF.

The genes are TRBV20-1 and TRBJ1-4; no firm D call. The CDR3 runs 10 residues. The ends were cut back, 7 bases at V and 5 bases at J, with 5 bases in the middle. The V gene's germline CDR1 is DFQATT and CDR2 SNEGSKA (reference sequence). This CDR3 reads CSVPNEKLFF. CDR3 DNA: TGCAGTGTCCCGAATGAAAAACTGTTTTTT.

This rearrangement joins TRBV10-3 to TRBJ1-2, with a possible D match to TRBD1 (6 bases). There are 14 residues in the CDR3. Per germline, CDR1 ENHRY and CDR2 SYGVKD. Deletions cut 0 bases from V and 7 bases from J, with 12 bases between. The CDR3 nucleotides are TGTGCCATCAGTGAGTCGGGGGGGGCACTTGGCTACACCTTC. It yields the protein CAISESGGALGYTF.

The genes are TRBV9 and TRBJ1-1, with D possibly TRBD1 on 6 matching bases. Per germline, CDR1 SGDLS and CDR2 YYNGEE. There are 15 residues in the CDR3. Trimming pared 0 bases from V and 3 bases from J, leaving 12 bases between. The CDR3 DNA reads TGTGCCAGCAGCGTAGATCCGGGGGGCTACACTGAAGCTTTCTTT. It encodes CASSVDPGGYTEAFF.

The rearrangement links TRBV7-8 to TRBJ2-3, with TRBD2 identical over 9 bases. This CDR3 is built from 16 residues. Unmatched junction bases numbered 6, after V lost 5 bases and J lost 0 bases. From germline, CDR1 is SGHVS and CDR2 FQNEAQ. CDR3 sequence: CASSPRTSVSTDTQYF. The CDR3 DNA follows: TGTGCCAGCAGCCCCAGGACTAGCGTAAGCACAGATACGCAGTATTTT.

The V gene is TRBV7-9, the J gene TRBJ1-4; D gene uncertain. Germline CDR1 SEHNR, CDR2 FQNEAQ (reference sequence). This CDR3 has 13 amino acids. V was pared by 2 bases and J by 8 bases, with 9 bases between. As DNA, the CDR3 is TGTGCCAGCAGCTTAACCCGAGGAGAAAAACTGTTTTTT. Amino acid sequence: CASSLTRGEKLFF.

The rearrangement uses TRBV5-5 and TRBJ1-2, with D unresolved. This CDR3 has 13 amino acids. CDR1 and CDR2 from the germline V gene are SGHKS and YYEKEE (reference sequence). Trimming stripped 4 bases from V and 1 base from J, with 8 bases between. The CDR3 nucleotides read TGTGCCAGCAGCCCGAGGGTTAACTATGGCTACACCTTC. Translating gives CASSPRVNYGYTF.

The V call is TRBV19, the J call TRBJ1-2; 7 bases are a match to TRBD1. CDR1 LNHDA and CDR2 SQIVND come from the germline V gene (reference sequence). The CDR3 runs 12 residues. With 5 bases clipped from V and 8 bases from J, the junction kept 5 bases outside the gene matches. The CDR3 DNA follows: TGTGCCAGTAGTTTAAGGACAGGCGGCTACACCTTC. Translated: CASSLRTGGYTF.

CDR3 nucleotide sequence: TGTGCCAGCAGCTTCCCGGGAGCGGCGCAGTATTTT. Protein product: CASSFPGAAQYF. The V gene is TRBV11-3, the J gene TRBJ2-3, with D tentatively TRBD2 (6 bases). CDR1 and CDR2 from the germline V gene are SGHNT and YENEEA. This CDR3 is 12 amino acids long. Deletions cut 3 bases from V and 10 bases from J, with 11 bases between.

There are a few counts of this clone. CDR3 residues: CASSLGAGGPSEQYF. In DNA form, the CDR3 reads TGCGCCAGCAGCTTGGGGGCGGGAGGGCCATCCGAGCAGTACTTC. The chain links TRBV5-1 to TRBJ2-7, with TRBD2 identical over 9 bases. V lost 0 bases and J lost 6; bases outside the gene matches: 7. Germline V gene lookup returns CDR1 SGHRS and CDR2 YFSETQ. The CDR3 is made up of 15 amino acids. Based on the CDR3 plus reference TRBV5-1 and TRBJ2-7, the full variable domain is KAGVTQTPRYLIKTRGQQVTLSCSPISGHRSVSWYQQTPGQGLQFLFEYFSETQRNKGNFPGRFSGRQFSNSRSEMNVSTLELGDSALYLCASSLGAGGPSEQYFGPGTRLTVT.

J is TRBJ1-3 and V is TRBV18; unclear D gene. CDR1 is KGHSH, CDR2 LQKENI, per germline. V was clipped by 5 bases and J by 0 bases, with 11 bases between them. The length of the CDR3 is 15 residues. CDR3 residues: CASSSGLSSGNTIYF. DNA of the CDR3: TGTGCCAGCTCATCCGGACTGAGCTCTGGAAACACCATATATTTT.

This clone has more than one count but fewer than ten. The chain carries TRBV6-5 and TRBJ2-7, with 8 bases identical to TRBD1. The CDR3 is made up of 14 amino acids. Per the germline V gene, CDR1 is MNHEY and CDR2 is SVGAGI. With 4 bases clipped from V and 6 bases from J, the junction kept 8 bases outside the gene matches. DNA for the CDR3: TGTGCCAGCAGTTCTAGGACAGGGTCGGCCGAGCAGTACTTC. It translates to CASSSRTGSAEQYF.

The chain combines TRBV27 with TRBJ2-1, with 11 nucleotides matching TRBD2. CDR3 length equals 13 residues. CDR1 and CDR2 (germline): MNHEY, SMNVEV (reference sequence). Germline trimming cut 8 bases from V and 4 bases from J; bases unmatched to any gene: 1. CDR3 protein: CASASGGYNEQFF. Here the CDR3 DNA reads TGTGCCAGCGCTAGCGGGGGGTACAATGAGCAGTTCTTC.

The chain links TRBV5-5 to TRBJ1-2, with 8 bases aligning to TRBD1. CDR3 size: 15 residues. In germline, CDR1 is SGHKS, CDR2 YYEKEE (reference sequence). Trimming at V came to 4 bases and at J to 2 bases, leaving 7 bases not matched to a gene. CDR3 bases: TGTGCCAGCAGCGCGACAGGGGAGCACAACTATGGCTACACCTTC. Residues: CASSATGEHNYGYTF.

The rearrangement uses TRBV6-4 and TRBJ2-6, with D possibly being TRBD1 (6 bases). There are 16 residues in the CDR3. V lost 3 bases, J lost 4 bases, and 13 bases lay in between. Looked up from germline, CDR1 is MRHNA and CDR2 is SNTAGT. CDR3 in amino acids: CASSEDPGVGANVLTF. In DNA form, the CDR3 reads TGTGCCAGCAGTGAGGACCCAGGGGTCGGGGCCAACGTCCTGACTTTC.

The chain combines TRBV6-5 with TRBJ1-1; no firm D call. The germline V gene has CDR1 MNHEY and CDR2 SVGAGI. The V and J ends lost 11 bases and 0 bases respectively, with 13 bases between them. The CDR3 is 13 amino acids. Here the CDR3 reads CAARGYLNTEAFF. The CDR3 DNA follows: TGTGCCGCGCGAGGGTATTTGAACACTGAAGCTTTCTTT.

This clone turned up a few times. The chain employs TRBV5-1 and TRBJ2-7; a weak D match, TRBD2 (5 bases). Germline lookup yields CDR1 SGHRS and CDR2 YFSETQ. The V gene lost 1 base and the J gene lost 2 bases, with 7 bases spanning the gap. The CDR3 runs 13 residues. The CDR3 DNA reads as TGCGCCAGCAGCTTGACTAGTCCCTACGAGCAGTACTTC. This codes for CASSLTSPYEQYF. Full variable domain (outside the CDR3, taken from reference TRBV5-1 and TRBJ2-7): KAGVTQTPRYLIKTRGQQVTLSCSPISGHRSVSWYQQTPGQGLQFLFEYFSETQRNKGNFPGRFSGRQFSNSRSEMNVSTLELGDSALYLCASSLTSPYEQYFGPGTRLTVT.

This chain joins TRBV27 and TRBJ1-3; D remains ambiguous. Per the germline V gene, CDR1 is MNHEY and CDR2 is SMNVEV (reference sequence). The germline V and J ends were trimmed by 5 bases and 0 bases, with 11 bases remaining between them. The CDR3 sequence is 15 residues long. The CDR3 protein is CASSQDRSSGNTIYF. In DNA, the CDR3 is TGTGCCAGCAGTCAAGACCGGAGCTCTGGAAACACCATATATTTT.